The 17 T cell receptor beta chains listed next were all sequenced from one sample in a study of T cell repertoires in cytomegalovirus infection. TCRdb reprocessed the reads via MiXCR and lists one record per CDR3 protein. The data hold about 890,000 distinct CDR3 sequences, with approximately 31% observed a single time. Antigens for these TCRs are unknown. This specimen consisted of cultured CD8+ T cells from PBMCs, obtained from culture after CMV antigen stimulation. All receptors derive from a human donor in good health (CMV status not recorded). Some clones in this sample may be carry-over from other donors' samples.

This clonotype came up a few times. The chain links TRBV27 to TRBJ2-1, with 10 positions matching TRBD2. The trim removed 6 bases at V and 11 bases at J, leaving 10 bases unmatched. The V gene's germline CDR1 is MNHEY and CDR2 SMNVEV (reference sequence). This CDR3 contains 14 residues. Written as DNA, the CDR3 is TGTGCCAGCAGAAGCGGGGGGGCCTACTTACAGCAGTTCTTC. Protein product: CASRSGGAYLQQFF.

The V call is TRBV20-1, the J call TRBJ2-7; 11 bases agree with TRBD2. The V segment lost 5 bases and the J segment 2 bases; nucleotides outside the gene matches: 8. CDR3 length equals 15 residues. Germline lookup yields CDR1 DFQATT and CDR2 SNEGSKA (reference sequence). The CDR3 sequence: CSARSGLAGPYEQYF. The CDR3 DNA reads as TGCAGTGCTCGTTCCGGACTAGCGGGTCCCTACGAGCAGTACTTC.

The DNA for the CDR3 is TGCGCCAGCAGCCAAGATGGGCAGCCCTACACAGATACGCAGTATTTT. It yields the protein CASSQDGQPYTDTQYF. This rearrangement joins TRBV4-3 to TRBJ2-3; D remains unclear. This CDR3 region has 16 residues. V was trimmed by 0 bases and J by 2 bases, leaving 12 bases between them. Per germline, CDR1 LGHNA and CDR2 YSLEER.

The CDR3 spells CASSFGQVVETQYF. For the CDR3, the DNA is TGTGCCAGCAGCTTTGGGCAGGTGGTAGAGACCCAGTACTTC. The gene calls are TRBV5-6 and TRBJ2-5; D not resolved. The CDR3 spans 14 residues. Germline CDR1 SGHDT, CDR2 YYEEEE. Trimming removed 2 bases from V and 4 bases from J, with 12 bases in between.

This clonotype has only a few counts. J is TRBJ2-5 and V is TRBV27; TRBD1 aligns across 7 bases. V lost 2 bases to trimming and J lost 4 bases; unmatched junction nucleotides: 4. Germline CDR1 and CDR2: MNHEY and SMNVEV (reference sequence). CDR3 length: 14 amino acids. In DNA form, the CDR3 reads TGTGCCAGCAGTTTAGGGACAGAGGGAGAGACCCAGTACTTC. It specifies CASSLGTEGETQYF.

There are a few counts of this clonotype. The rearrangement uses TRBV6-2 or TRBV6-3 and TRBJ2-4; 7 bases are shared with TRBD2. This CDR3 region has 15 residues. V dropped 3 bases and J dropped 0; count of bases not matched to a gene: 2. Germline CDR1 reads MNHEY; CDR2 reads SVGEGT. The chain's CDR3 is CASSYRGGAKNIQYF. In DNA, the CDR3 is TGTGCCAGCAGTTATCGCGGGGGAGCCAAAAACATTCAGTACTTC.

This clonotype has ten or more counts. At one end, the junction sequence differs from germline, possibly due to a read error. The rearrangement links TRBV7-7 to TRBJ2-5, with D perhaps matching TRBD1 or TRBD2 (5 bases each). CDR1 and CDR2 from the germline V gene are SSHAT and FNYEAQ (reference sequence). The CDR3 length is 14 residues. The CDR3 protein is CASTEVDGQGTQYF. As DNA, the CDR3 is TGTGCTAGCACGGAGGTTGATGGCCAGGGGACCCAGTACTTC.

This chain uses TRBV12-3 or TRBV12-4 with TRBJ1-1, with D maybe TRBD1 (6 bases). Trimming removed 1 base at V and 13 bases at J, with 13 bases between. The length of the CDR3 is 12 residues. In DNA form, the CDR3 reads TGTGCCAGCAGTTTAGAGGGGGTTTATGGTTTCTTT. It codes for CASSLEGVYGFF.

V is TRBV27 and J is TRBJ1-4; D is undetermined. V lost 2 bases to trimming and J lost 0 bases, with 10 bases between them. Germline V gene sequence: CDR1 MNHEY, CDR2 SMNVEV (reference sequence). This CDR3 has 16 amino acids. CDR3 sequence: CASSLSGRATNEKLFF. The CDR3 DNA is TGTGCCAGCAGTTTAAGCGGCCGAGCAACTAATGAAAAACTGTTTTTT.

This clonotype was counted many times. CDR3 protein: CASSPYGTAGYEQYF. DNA of the CDR3: TGTGCCAGCTCACCATACGGGACAGCGGGCTACGAGCAGTACTTC. V usage is TRBV18 and J usage is TRBJ2-7; tentatively, D is TRBD1 (7 bases). V shed 2 bases and J shed 3 bases, with 14 bases lying between them. Germline CDR1 KGHSH, CDR2 LQKENI. The CDR3 is 15 residues long.

The genes are TRBV10-3 and TRBJ1-2, with D hard to call. V lost 0 bases and J 0 bases, leaving 8 bases between the germline ends. Looked up from germline, CDR1 is ENHRY and CDR2 is SYGVKD. The CDR3 extends over 15 amino acids. The CDR3 region is CAISESGRSNYGYTF. The CDR3 coding sequence is TGTGCCATCAGTGAGTCGGGGAGGTCTAACTATGGCTACACCTTC.

This clonotype was seen more than once but under ten times. This sequence joins TRBV7-6 and TRBJ1-1, with TRBD1 matching over 7 bases. Germline V gene lookup returns CDR1 SGHVS and CDR2 FNYEAQ. V lost 1 base and J lost 1; bases outside the gene matches: 3. The CDR3 is 15 residues long. CDR3 sequence reads: CASSLGDSWNTEAFF. Written as DNA, the CDR3 is TGTGCCAGCAGCTTAGGGGACAGCTGGAACACTGAAGCTTTCTTT.

With respect to this clonotype: Compared with germline, one end of the junction differs, possibly owing to a read error. The chain joins TRBV25-1 to TRBJ2-2; D gene uncertain. The CDR3 is 15 amino acids. Germline V gene lookup returns CDR1 MGHDK and CDR2 SYGVNS. The CDR3 region has the DNA TGTGCCAGCCGTGACCTACAGACGGACACCGGGGAGCTGTTTTTT. Translating gives CASRDLQTDTGELFF.

This chain joins TRBV7-2 and TRBJ2-3; 7 nucleotides line up with TRBD2. Per germline, CDR1 SGHTA and CDR2 FQGNSA. The ends lost 6 bases at V and 2 bases at J; junction bases unmatched: 8. The CDR3 has 15 residues. The CDR3 sequence: CASRSGGGNTDTQYF. In DNA, the CDR3 is TGTGCCAGCAGATCGGGCGGGGGTAACACAGATACGCAGTATTTT.

This chain connects TRBV10-3 to TRBJ2-1; TRBD2 matches at 13 bases. Germline CDR1 and CDR2: ENHRY and SYGVKD. The CDR3 spans 16 residues. The J segment lost 0 bases and the V segment lost 11 bases, leaving 7 bases of the junction unmatched. The CDR3 nucleotides are TGTGCCTCCGGACTAGCGGGGGCCTCCTCCTACAATGAGCAGTTCTTC. It yields the protein CASGLAGASSYNEQFF.

This clonotype showed up many times. The chain is built from TRBV7-6 and TRBJ1-3; 7 nucleotides line up with TRBD1. The V gene's germline CDR1 is SGHVS and CDR2 FNYEAQ. The V gene end was trimmed by 1 base and the J gene end by 0 bases; junction bases not matched to a gene: 12. There are 19 residues in the CDR3. This chain's CDR3 is CASSLVFGVRDSSGNTIYF. The CDR3, as DNA: TGTGCCAGCAGCTTAGTCTTTGGGGTGCGGGACAGCTCTGGAAACACCATATATTTT.

The J gene is TRBJ2-2, the V gene TRBV4-3; 11 bases align to TRBD2. The length of the CDR3 is 19 residues. Germline V gives CDR1 LGHNA, CDR2 YSLEER. After removal of 4 bases from V and 2 bases from J, the junction contained 12 bases not matched to a gene. CDR3 nucleotides: TGCGCCAGCAGCCTCGACCCCTTGACTAGCGGGGCTAACACCGGGGAGCTGTTTTTT. This codes for CASSLDPLTSGANTGELFF.